These 27 T cell receptor beta chains were sequenced from one sample in a study of kidney transplant recipient with SARS-CoV-2 infection (dated by TCRdb to the early 2020s). Data came from an Illumina MiSeq. TCRdb passed the public sequencing reads through fastp at Q25 and MiXCR, retaining productive beta sequences. Entries that share a CDR3 protein sequence are merged under the most common genes and DNA. This sample holds roughly 250,000 distinct CDR3 sequences; 29% were observed only once. The ten largest clonotypes hold 6% to 8.5% of the sample. The sample's time point label is to be understood as: pre-pandemic baseline sample and day 111 after first positive SARS-CoV-2 test. Sequenced here: a blood sample, sampled at baseline and between days 110 and 120 from a kidney transplant recipient. Receptors were obtained from a male patient between 25 and 40 years old who had COVID-19 and was a kidney transplant recipient. Following a transplant, some T lymphocytes may have been derived from the graft donor.

Many counts were recorded for this clonotype. The gene calls are TRBV28 and TRBJ2-2; possible D gene TRBD1, 5 bases. The germline gives CDR1 MDHEN, CDR2 SYDVKM. The CDR3 extends over 16 amino acids. The V gene lost 3 bases and the J gene lost 1 base, with 12 bases spanning the gap. Written as DNA, the CDR3 is TGTGCCAGCAGTTTTATTTGGACATGGAACACCGGGGAGCTGTTTTTT. Translated, it gives CASSFIWTWNTGELFF. The whole variable domain, filled in from reference TRBV28 and TRBJ2-2, reads DVKVTQSSRYLVKRTGEKVFLECVQDMDHENMFWYRQDPGLGLRLIYFSYDVKMKEKGDIPEGYSVSREKKERFSLILESASTNQTSMYLCASSFIWTWNTGELFFGEGSRLTVL.

This clonotype was seen repeatedly, ten times or more. The chain links TRBV6-1 to TRBJ1-2; D not resolved. V was trimmed by 2 bases and J by 1 base, leaving 8 bases between them. Germline V lookup: CDR1 MNHNS, CDR2 SASEGT. The CDR3 extends over 14 amino acids. CDR3 protein: CASSERAVNYGYTF. In DNA form, the CDR3 reads TGTGCCAGCAGTGAAAGGGCAGTTAACTATGGCTACACCTTC.

This clonotype was counted many times. The genes are TRBV3-1 and TRBJ1-2, with D hard to call. Germline CDR1 reads LGHDT; CDR2 reads YNNKEL (reference sequence). V was trimmed by 5 bases and J by 4 bases, leaving 23 bases between them. The CDR3 is 17 amino acids. The DNA of the CDR3 is TGTGCCAGCAGCGATGGTCCCACCCTTCGAAAGACCTATGGCTACACCTTC. Protein sequence: CASSDGPTLRKTYGYTF.

This clonotype was counted a single time. The rearrangement uses TRBV6-2 or TRBV6-3 and TRBJ2-7; 8 bases are shared with TRBD2. The better agreement between TRBJ2-5 and the DNA end casts doubt on the J call. Germline values: CDR1 MNHEY, CDR2 SVGEGT. The CDR3 has 16 residues. CDR3 bases: TGTGCCACCCAGGGATGGAGCGGGAGTTTTCGAGAGACCCAGTACTTC. This gives the protein CATQGWSGSFRETQYF.

This clonotype was counted at least ten times. The J gene is TRBJ1-2, the V gene TRBV7-9; D not certain. V shed 4 bases and J shed 4 bases, with 22 bases lying between them. In germline, CDR1 is SEHNR, CDR2 FQNEAQ (reference sequence). This CDR3 region has 17 residues. CDR3 in DNA: TGTGCCAGCAGCTACCTCGAATACCATGGAAAGACCTATGGCTACACCTTC. Protein product: CASSYLEYHGKTYGYTF.

A remark on this clonotype: A much larger clone lies a single base off, so this may be a read error. The chain joins TRBV20-1 to TRBJ2-5; 9 bases are a match to TRBD2. V shed 2 bases, J shed 4 bases, and the junction held 8 bases outside the gene matches. The CDR3 runs to 15 residues. The germline gives CDR1 DFQATT, CDR2 SNEGSKA (reference sequence). The CDR3 spells CSARMAGGGGETQYF. DNA of the CDR3: TGCAGTGCTAGAATGGCTGGCGGGGGGGGAGAGACCCAGTACTTC.

This chain joins TRBV5-5 and TRBJ2-3, with 8 bases matching TRBD1. This CDR3 region has 18 residues. CDR1 and CDR2 (germline): SGHKS, YYEKEE (reference sequence). V shed 6 bases, J shed 2 bases, and the junction held 17 bases outside the gene matches. The CDR3 DNA reads TGTGCCAGCAATAGTCCCCAGGGGGCAGGTTTACCCACAGATACGCAGTATTTT. Translating gives CASNSPQGAGLPTDTQYF.

This clonotype has more than one count but fewer than ten. The V and J genes are TRBV20-1 and TRBJ2-6; unclear D gene. There are 16 residues in the CDR3. Trimming removed 0 bases from V and 0 bases from J, with 9 bases in between. Germline values: CDR1 DFQATT, CDR2 SNEGSKA (reference sequence). The DNA for the CDR3 is TGCAGTGCTAGAGATGGCCGCCCCTCTGGGGCCAACGTCCTGACTTTC. Its protein product is CSARDGRPSGANVLTF.

Turning to this clonotype: It may be a read error: a sequence one base away is much more abundant. The chain links TRBV7-6 to TRBJ1-2, with D uncertain. CDR1 is SGHVS, CDR2 FNYEAQ, per germline. The CDR3 has 17 residues. V gave up 5 bases and J gave up 4 bases, with 23 bases separating them. DNA of the CDR3: TGTGCCAGCAGCATTGACCGTGTATCTCGAAAGACCTATGGCTACACCTTC. This encodes CASSIDRVSRKTYGYTF.

This clonotype was observed at least ten times. The rearrangement joins TRBV19 to TRBJ1-2, with D uncertain. The CDR3 contains 11 residues. Looked up from germline, CDR1 is LNHDA and CDR2 is SQIVND (reference sequence). V was clipped by 0 bases and J by 6 bases, with 2 bases between them. The CDR3 here is CASSIEDGYTF. The CDR3 DNA reads as TGTGCCAGTAGTATAGAGGATGGCTACACCTTC.

This clonotype occurred a few times. The chain joins TRBV24-1 to TRBJ1-2; D is unclear. The CDR3 extends over 10 amino acids. The V gene's germline CDR1 is KGHDR and CDR2 SFDVKD. V lost 10 bases and J 7 bases, leaving 9 bases between the germline ends. The CDR3 protein is CATRFVGYTF. As DNA, the CDR3 is TGTGCCACACGGTTCGTTGGCTACACCTTC.

In the case of this clonotype: This clone may be a read error of a much larger clone one base away. The chain is built from TRBV6-8 and TRBJ1-2; D unclear. Between the trimmed V and J ends, which lost 7 bases and 4 bases, there was a span of 25 bases. CDR3 length: 17 amino acids. Germline CDR1 and CDR2: MNHGY and SAAAGT. Written as DNA, the CDR3 is TGTGCCAGCAATTTTGAAAAACGCTCTAGAAAGACCTATGGCTACACCTTC. It translates to CASNFEKRSRKTYGYTF.

This clonotype turned up a few times. The chain recombines TRBV5-4 with TRBJ2-5, with 9 bases aligning to TRBD1. The CDR3 sequence is 16 residues long. V shed 1 base, J shed 5 bases, and the junction held 9 bases outside the gene matches. The germline V gene has CDR1 SGHNT and CDR2 YYREEE (reference sequence). This chain's CDR3 is CASSLPTGGAWETQYF. The CDR3 DNA reads TGTGCCAGCAGCTTGCCTACAGGGGGCGCATGGGAGACCCAGTACTTC.

This clonotype was seen many times. This sequence joins TRBV7-6 and TRBJ1-5; perhaps TRBD1 as D (6 bases). V shed 4 bases and J shed 2 bases, with 12 bases lying between them. Germline values: CDR1 SGHVS, CDR2 FNYEAQ. The length of the CDR3 is 15 residues. The CDR3 loop is CASSSQGLGNQPQHF. In nucleotides, the CDR3 is TGTGCCAGCAGCTCCCAGGGGTTGGGCAATCAGCCCCAGCATTTT.

At least ten counts were recorded for this clonotype. Here the CDR3 reads CASSKEKDRESTGELFF. DNA for the CDR3: TGTGCCAGCAGCAAAGAAAAGGACAGGGAGAGCACCGGGGAGCTGTTTTTT. The genes are TRBV21-1 and TRBJ2-2; TRBD1 was called by the table and not checked on the DNA. TRBV21-1 is deemed a pseudogene. This CDR3 contains 17 residues.

Of note for this clonotype: A much bigger clone sits one base away, suggesting this may be a read error. The J gene is TRBJ1-2, the V gene TRBV6-2 or TRBV6-3; 7 positions match TRBD1. The germline CDR1 and CDR2 sequences are MNHEY and SVGEGT. The J segment lost 3 bases and the V segment lost 6 bases, leaving 13 bases of the junction unmatched. The CDR3 runs 16 residues. As DNA, the CDR3 is TGTGCCAGCAGCAAAGACAGGGCTTCATATTACTATGGCTACACCTTC. It encodes CASSKDRASYYYGYTF.

This clonotype appeared many times. V is TRBV20-1 and J is TRBJ1-3; D possibly corresponds to TRBD1 (6 bases). Looked up from germline, CDR1 is DFQATT and CDR2 is SNEGSKA (reference sequence). Trimming shortened V by 1 base and J by 2 bases, and 15 bases separated the two germline ends. This CDR3 is built from 16 residues. In DNA form, the CDR3 reads TGCAGTGCTAGAGCCCCGTTTGGGGGGCCTGGAAACACCATATATTTT. It translates to CSARAPFGGPGNTIYF.

Many counts were recorded for this clonotype. The rearrangement links TRBV7-9 to TRBJ1-1; TRBD1 might be the D (5 bases). The ends were cut back, 5 bases at V and 4 bases at J, with 11 bases in the middle. The CDR3 length is 13 residues. Germline CDR1 is SEHNR and CDR2 is FQNEAQ (reference sequence). The CDR3 loop reads CASSPGRVTEAFF. CDR3 nucleotide sequence: TGTGCCAGCAGCCCAGGGAGGGTCACTGAAGCTTTCTTT.

This clonotype has at least ten counts. V and J are TRBV3-1 and TRBJ2-1; tentative D call: TRBD1 (5 bases). CDR1 is LGHDT and CDR2 is YNNKEL in the germline V gene (reference sequence). Between the trimmed V and J ends, which lost 0 bases and 7 bases, there was a span of 16 bases. The CDR3 is 16 amino acids. The CDR3 nucleotides are TGTGCCAGCAGCCAAGACGACGGAAGGGGCCTAAATGAGCAGTTCTTC. Its translation: CASSQDDGRGLNEQFF.

Worth noting for this clonotype: A clone one base away is much larger, so this may be a read error. The V call is TRBV5-8, the J call TRBJ1-2, with D unresolved. Germline V gene lookup returns CDR1 SGHTS and CDR2 YDEGEE. The CDR3 loop spans 16 amino acids. Trimming took 5 bases from V and 4 from J, leaving 21 bases between them. The CDR3 DNA follows: TGTGCCAGCAGTGTTTATCGTCCACGAAAGACCTATGGCTACACCTTC. Its protein is CASSVYRPRKTYGYTF.

On this clonotype itself: Possible read error: a much larger clone is one base away. The chain links TRBV9 to TRBJ2-6; tentative D call: TRBD1 (5 bases). CDR3 size: 15 residues. Germline values: CDR1 SGDLS, CDR2 YYNGEE. The DNA for the CDR3 is TGTGCCAGCAGCCGGACCGTCTCTGGGGCCAACGCCCTGACTTTC. It codes for CASSRTVSGANALTF.

As for this clonotype: This may arise from a read error, as a much more abundant clone is one base away. This chain joins TRBV11-2 and TRBJ1-2; D is unclear. Germline V CDR1 and CDR2: SGHAT, FQNNGV. Trimming took off 3 bases at V and 4 bases at J, with 21 bases between the two ends. The CDR3 is made up of 17 amino acids. CDR3 bases: TGTGCCAGCAGCTTGCGCGCAACAAGCAGAAAGACCTATGGCTACACCTTC. It encodes CASSLRATSRKTYGYTF.

This clonotype was recorded many times. The genes are TRBV29-1 and TRBJ1-2, with 8 bases matching TRBD1. Germline assignment: CDR1 SQVTM and CDR2 ANQGSEA. CDR3 length equals 12 residues. Unmatched junction bases numbered 5, after V lost 8 bases and J lost 3 bases. The CDR3 coding sequence is TGCAGCACAGCGGACAGGGACTATGGCTACACCTTC. Translated: CSTADRDYGYTF.

As concerns this clonotype: A read error may explain this, as a much larger clone is one base away. The genes are TRBV6-6 and TRBJ1-2; a possible D gene is TRBD1 (5 bases). This CDR3 comprises 14 residues. Germline CDR1 MNHNY, CDR2 SVGAGI (reference sequence). The CDR3 sequence is CANSYTGQSYGYTF. In nucleotides, the CDR3 is TGTGCCAACAGTTACACGGGGCAGAGCTATGGCTACACCTTC.

This clonotype was seen repeatedly, ten times or more. The chain has TRBV4-3 and TRBJ1-2; TRBD1 is a possible D gene (5 bases). The germline V gene has CDR1 LGHNA and CDR2 YSLEER. Trimming removed 0 bases from V and 6 bases from J, with 14 bases in between. The CDR3 has 15 residues. The CDR3 loop reads CASSQDGHPRDGYTF. The CDR3 DNA sequence: TGCGCCAGCAGCCAAGATGGCCATCCCAGGGATGGCTACACCTTC.

The chain couples TRBV2 to TRBJ2-7, with D perhaps TRBD2 (6 bases). Germline CDR1 and CDR2: SNHLY and FYNNEI. V lost 8 bases, J lost 1 base, and 15 bases lay in between. This CDR3 is 14 amino acids long. The CDR3 bases are TGTGCCAGCGGCCCCCGGGGGTCGTCCTACGAGCAGTACGTC. Translation: CASGPRGSSYEQYV.

Comment on this clonotype: This may come from a read error, since a much larger clone is one base off. The rearrangement links TRBV6-5 to TRBJ2-5; D is uncertain. Germline V gene sequence: CDR1 MNHEY, CDR2 SVGAGI. This CDR3 has 18 residues. V shed 3 bases and J shed 11 bases, with 31 bases lying between them. In DNA, the CDR3 is TGTGCCAGCAGTTATAAGAATACTGGTCGTGTTCCTCGTTACGCGCAGTACTTC. Protein sequence: CASSYKNTGRVPRYAQYF.